The sequence of this TCR beta chain was determined in a study of control samples from healthy donors and cancer patients. Assay: immunoSEQ multiplex PCR; the TCRdb copy retains only in-frame clones and omits some. The sample lists 110,000 or so clones; about nine tenths were seen once. CDR3 length: 15 amino acids. Germline trimming cut 5 bases from V and 12 bases from J; bases unmatched to any gene: 13. CDR1 is LNHNV and CDR2 is YYDKDF in the germline V gene (reference sequence). Sequencing was done on a sample of blood. The TCR sequence derives from a human donor in good health. The donor label of this sample is uncertain. The chain combines TRBV15 with TRBJ2-1; 10 nucleotides agree with TRBD1. CDR3 in amino acids: CATSAPGQGIIGQFF. The CDR3 bases are TGTGCCACCAGCGCTCCGGGACAGGGGATTATCGGGCAGTTCTTC.